This note documents a single TCR beta chain sequence. What antigen it recognizes has not been identified. A junction boundary mismatches the germline segment, possibly from a read error. Whole blood was collected in K2EDTA tubes by collaborating institutions according to the institutions' own protocols. Collaborator samples were shipped for TCRbeta analysis as frozen whole blood, isolated PBMCs, or DNA extracted from either sample type. The data derive from a study of blood T cell repertoires in COVID-19 (TCRdb year 2020). Broadly, across the study: The collaborator samples originated in the United States, Italy and Spain and spanned the acute and convalescent phases of COVID-19. Sample metadata almost always included a de-identified subject ID, COVID-19 status, age in years and sex. Where available, HLA class I and class II types were obtained from metadata supplied by the sample provider rather than from assay-based typing. The samples were drawn from the first 160 participants of the ongoing ImmuneRACE study and from some 1,300 subjects provided by 6 global collaborators. The repertoires were made available in a free public database intended to serve as a resource for research on the immune response to SARS-CoV-2. The material from the prospective study consisted of cDNA or gDNA derived from T cells, B-cell-depleted T cells, or PBMCs. Deeply sampled blood TCRbeta repertoires from subjects exposed to, actively infected with, or recovered from COVID-19 were included in the dataset. Beyond this particular receptor, the publication reports: Clinical and demographic metadata were provided uncurated, with the amount varying by source and participant.

TCRbeta CDR3 regions were amplified from genomic DNA using the immunoSEQ Assay, a bias-controlled multiplex PCR. The published analysis was carried out like this. The number of nucleated cells in each sample was estimated from the amplification of reference gene primers within the assay. Sequence reads were collapsed and filtered to measure the absolute abundance of every unique TCRbeta CDR3 rearrangement. For each sample, productive Simpson clonality was calculated as the square root of Simpson's diversity index over productive rearrangements. The table was pulled from immuneACCESS by TCRdb, which kept in-frame rearrangements only. Such tables lose some clones; where checked, under half of the loss comes from unresolved V genes, and the rest has no known cause. V and J calls and clone size come straight from that table; D and trimming were deduced from the DNA. Within this sample are under 200,000 clones, with more than 70% of them counted one time only. Together, the top ten hold around 1.5% of the sample.

CDR3 length: 13 amino acids, cysteine to phenylalanine. Just CDR3 DNA is preserved here, 39 bases in frame from base 1. Taken from the germline V gene, the CDR1 and CDR2 loops are MNHNS and SASEGT. The clonotype comes from a man aged 18 to 29 with active or convalescent COVID-19. The sequencing input was peripheral blood. Recombination connected TRBV6-1 to TRBJ1-5, and 7 junction bases match TRBD1. The CDR3 sequence is CATSDRDRQPQHF. The DNA sequence reads TGTGCCACCAGTGACAGGGATCGCCAGCCCCAGCATTTT.